The entry that follows covers one T cell receptor (beta chain) sequence. This sample stems from a study of T cell responses to AZD1222 COVID-19 vaccine. The CDR3 length is 15 residues. Germline CDR1 and CDR2: SGHDT and YYEEEE. The junction had 10 bases not matched to a gene; V was cut back by 4 bases and J by 9 bases. Only in-frame clones appear in the TCRdb table, and some are missing; sequencing was by immunoSEQ multiplex PCR. The sample has approximately 110,000 clones, 89% seen once. Specimen: peripheral blood, collected 28 days after the second AZD1222 dose. This clonotype originated in an adult who received the AZD1222 COVID-19 vaccine. The chain employs TRBV5-6 and TRBJ1-6, with TRBD1 matching over 7 bases. CDR3 loop: CASSPKTGSTSPLHF. The CDR3 DNA reads as TGTGCCAGCAGCCCCAAGACAGGGAGCACTTCACCCCTCCACTTT. Filled out from reference TRBV5-6 and TRBJ1-6, the complete variable domain reads DAGVTQSPTHLIKTRGQQVTLRCSPKSGHDTVSWYQQALGQGPQFIFQYYEEEERQRGNFPDRFSGHQFPNYSSELNVNALLLGDSALYLCASSPKTGSTSPLHFGNGTRLTVT.